This TCR beta chain comes out of a study of blood T cell repertoires in COVID-19. Study summary: The United States, Italy and Spain supplied acute and convalescent COVID-19 samples. Sources were T cells, B-cell-depleted T cells, or PBMCs; the material itself was cDNA or gDNA.

In the authors' methods: By means of reference gene primer amplification, nucleated cell counts were estimated. The table came from immunoSEQ multiplex PCR; TCRdb's copy has only in-frame clones and leaves some out. V, J and clone size are those of that table, while D and trimming were read from the DNA. Seen here are fewer than 120,000 clones, 76% observed once, and the top ten hold 3.8%. Germline trimming cut 3 bases from V and 0 bases from J; bases unmatched to any gene: 11. The CDR3 runs 18 residues. The sample comprised peripheral blood. The sequence derives from a woman older than 75 with acute or convalescent COVID-19. This sequence joins TRBV23-1 and TRBJ1-5; 7 nucleotides agree with TRBD1. TRBV23-1 counts as an open reading frame of uncertain function. CDR3: CASSQGGRGFGSNQPQHF. CDR3 in DNA: TGCGCCAGCAGTCAGGGTGGCAGGGGGTTCGGTAGCAATCAGCCCCAGCATTTT.